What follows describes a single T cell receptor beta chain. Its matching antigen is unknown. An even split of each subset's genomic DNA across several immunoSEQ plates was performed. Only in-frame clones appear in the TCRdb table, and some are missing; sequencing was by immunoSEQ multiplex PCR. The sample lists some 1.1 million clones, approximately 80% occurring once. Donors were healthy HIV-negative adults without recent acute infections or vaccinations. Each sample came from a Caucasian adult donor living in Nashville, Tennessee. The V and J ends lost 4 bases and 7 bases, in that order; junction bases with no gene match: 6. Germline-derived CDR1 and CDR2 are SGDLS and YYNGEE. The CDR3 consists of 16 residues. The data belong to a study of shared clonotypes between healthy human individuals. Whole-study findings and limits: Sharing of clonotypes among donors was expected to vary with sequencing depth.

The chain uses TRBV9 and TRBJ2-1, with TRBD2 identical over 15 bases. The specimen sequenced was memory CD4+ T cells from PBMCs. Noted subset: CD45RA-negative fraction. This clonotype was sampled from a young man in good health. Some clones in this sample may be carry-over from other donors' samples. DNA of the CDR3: TGTGCCAGCAGCTACGGGGGACTAGCGGGAGGAAATGAGCAGTTCTTC. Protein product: CASSYGGLAGGNEQFF.